These T cell receptor beta chains were read from a single sample in a study of T cell repertoires in cytomegalovirus infection. TCRdb recomputed calls from the reads with MiXCR, one row per CDR3 protein. The sample carries nearly 550,000 distinct CDR3 sequences, approximately 17% recorded once. The specimen was CD8+ T cells from PBMCs. All receptors derive from a human donor in good health (CMV status not recorded). Some clones in this sample may be carry-over from other donors' samples. CDR3s include the opening cysteine and the closing phenylalanine or tryptophan. Fields, in order: clone size, D gene, V gene, J gene, CDR3 protein, CDR3 DNA. D genes are given only for firm matches. Size values are once, few and many counts, or a class for expanded clones, and some rows have none.

.	TRBD2	TRBV9	TRBJ2-1	CASSGSGGVREQFF	TGTGCCAGCAGCGGTAGCGGGGGGGTACGTGAGCAGTTCTTC
.	TRBD1	TRBV5-4	TRBJ1-1	CASSLQGVHTEAFF	TGTGCCAGCAGCCTTCAGGGGGTACACACTGAAGCTTTCTTT
few	TRBD2	TRBV27	TRBJ2-1	CASSPRTSGGDEQFF	TGTGCCAGCAGTCCCCGGACTAGCGGGGGAGACGAGCAGTTCTTC
few	.	TRBV7-9	TRBJ2-1	CASSGNQGSYNEQFF	TGTGCCAGCAGCGGCAACCAGGGCTCCTACAATGAGCAGTTCTTC
few	TRBD1	TRBV28	TRBJ2-2	CASSLRTGTKGGELFF	TGTGCCAGCAGTTTAAGGACAGGAACGAAGGGCGGGGAGCTGTTTTTT
.	.	TRBV19	TRBJ2-7	CASSIDRDGPYEQYF	TGTGCCAGTAGTATAGATCGAGACGGTCCCTACGAGCAGTACTTC
many	TRBD1	TRBV29-1	TRBJ2-6	CSVAGAGGSRGNSGANVLTF	TGCAGCGTCGCAGGGGCAGGGGGTTCCCGTGGGAACTCTGGGGCCAACGTCCTGACTTTC
medium-sized	.	TRBV6-4	TRBJ1-2	CASRRNADSSYGYTF	TGTGCCAGCAGACGAAACGCTGACAGTTCCTATGGCTACACCTTC
few	.	TRBV20-1	TRBJ1-5	CSARDFLGSGNQPQHF	TGCAGTGCTAGAGATTTTTTGGGAAGTGGCAATCAGCCCCAGCATTTT
many	TRBD2	TRBV7-8	TRBJ2-1	CASRQTSGGNNEQFF	TGTGCCAGCAGGCAAACTAGCGGGGGGAACAATGAGCAGTTCTTC
many	.	TRBV7-2	TRBJ2-7	CASSLALGSIYEQYF	TGTGCCAGCAGCTTAGCCCTAGGGAGCATATACGAGCAGTACTTC
many	.	TRBV2	TRBJ2-1	CASRLAGTLAEQFF	TGTGCCAGCAGGCTTGCCGGGACCTTAGCCGAGCAGTTCTTC
few	TRBD2	TRBV19	TRBJ2-1	CASSIKGSGGEQFF	TGTGCCAGTAGTATTAAGGGTAGCGGGGGTGAGCAGTTCTTC
few	.	TRBV4-2	TRBJ2-1	CASSQMGAGSSYNEQFF	TGTGCCAGCAGCCAAATGGGGGCGGGTTCCTCCTACAATGAGCAGTTCTTC
few	TRBD1	TRBV12-5	TRBJ1-2	CASGPGQGIGYTF	TGTGCTAGTGGTCCCGGACAGGGTATTGGCTACACCTTC
few	.	TRBV4-2	TRBJ1-2	CASSQGGQYGYTF	TGTGCCAGCAGCCAAGGAGGACAGTATGGCTACACCTTC
.	.	TRBV2	TRBJ2-3	CASSRRAVADTQYF	TGTGCCAGCAGTAGAAGGGCGGTGGCAGATACGCAGTATTTT
many	.	TRBV28	TRBJ1-2	CASSSGALYGYTF	TGTGCCAGCAGTTCGGGGGCGTTATACGGCTACACCTTC
many	TRBD1	TRBV6-1	TRBJ1-1	CASSGQGRSTEAFF	TGTGCCAGCAGCGGACAGGGGCGGAGCACTGAAGCTTTCTTT
few	.	TRBV6-5	TRBJ1-4	CASKGRSWEKLFF	TGTGCCAGCAAGGGCCGCTCTTGGGAAAAACTGTTTTTT
many	.	TRBV7-8	TRBJ2-7	CASSLEETHPEQYF	TGTGCCAGCAGCTTAGAGGAGACCCACCCCGAGCAGTACTTC
many	.	TRBV7-3	TRBJ2-3	CASSLTVGYTDTQYF	TGTGCCAGCAGCTTAACTGTCGGGTACACAGATACGCAGTATTTT
many	TRBD1	TRBV12-3/TRBV12-4	TRBJ1-1	CASSNMTGGLTEAFF	TGTGCCAGCAGCAACATGACAGGGGGGCTCACTGAAGCTTTCTTT
.	.	TRBV4-1	TRBJ1-5	CASSQGLAANQPQHF	TGCGCCAGCAGCCAAGGATTGGCAGCAAATCAGCCCCAGCATTTT
few	.	TRBV5-1	TRBJ1-1	CASSQQTAGARAEAFF	TGCGCCAGCAGCCAACAGACGGCGGGGGCAAGGGCTGAAGCTTTCTTT
many	.	TRBV11-2	TRBJ1-2	CASSPMTGHNGYTF	TGTGCCAGCAGCCCTATGACGGGTCACAATGGCTACACCTTC
.	TRBD1	TRBV5-4	TRBJ2-3	CASSGTGGSSSGTDTQYF	TGTGCCAGCAGCGGGACAGGGGGCTCCTCCTCTGGCACAGATACGCAGTATTTT
.	TRBD2	TRBV29-1	TRBJ2-7	CSVVGGLAGGRDEQYF	TGCAGCGTCGTGGGGGGACTAGCGGGAGGTAGGGACGAGCAGTACTTC
many	.	TRBV28	TRBJ2-3	CASSLRLIKTDTQYF	TGTGCCAGCAGTTTAAGACTTATCAAGACAGATACGCAGTATTTT
.	TRBD1	TRBV25-1	TRBJ2-1	CASSEFEGAIVNNEQFF	TGTGCCAGCAGTGAATTTGAGGGGGCGATAGTTAACAATGAGCAGTTCTTC
.	.	TRBV20-1	TRBJ1-6	CSARDSTDYNSPLHF	TGCAGTGCTAGAGATAGTACAGATTATAATTCACCCCTCCACTTT
.	.	TRBV2	TRBJ2-1	CASRGGLGPHEQFF	TGTGCCAGCAGGGGGGGACTCGGTCCTCATGAGCAGTTCTTC
few	TRBD1	TRBV11-2	TRBJ1-2	CASSSEGQGEGGYTF	TGTGCCAGCAGCTCTGAGGGACAGGGGGAAGGCGGCTACACCTTC
few	.	TRBV6-5	TRBJ1-1	CASSPLAGPPEAFF	TGTGCCAGCAGTCCCCTGGCAGGGCCTCCCGAAGCTTTCTTT
many	.	TRBV19	TRBJ1-5	CASSPLTVRGNQPQHF	TGTGCCAGTAGCCCTTTGACGGTTCGGGGCAATCAGCCCCAGCATTTT
.	.	TRBV18	TRBJ2-5	CASSPAFGETQYF	TGTGCCAGCTCACCTGCCTTTGGAGAGACCCAGTACTTC
many	.	TRBV27	TRBJ2-7	CASSYSVGPGYEQYF	TGTGCCAGCAGTTACTCGGTAGGCCCGGGGTACGAGCAGTACTTC
.	.	TRBV15	TRBJ1-5	CATSRDRGGGQPQHF	TGTGCCACCAGCAGAGATCGTGGAGGGGGGCAGCCCCAGCATTTT
.	TRBD1	TRBV20-1	TRBJ2-7	CSASRGTEYEQYF	TGCAGTGCTAGCAGGGGGACAGAGTACGAGCAGTACTTC
.	.	TRBV3-1	TRBJ2-7	CASSPGTTREQYF	TGTGCCAGCAGCCCAGGGACCACGAGGGAGCAGTACTTC
many	.	TRBV12-3/TRBV12-4	TRBJ2-1	CASTPIQGGPSYNEQFF	TGTGCCAGCACCCCGATTCAGGGGGGGCCCTCCTACAATGAGCAGTTCTTC
few	TRBD1	TRBV23-1	TRBJ2-5	CASSHLFRTGEEETQYF	TGCGCCAGCAGTCATCTTTTCCGGACAGGGGAAGAAGAGACCCAGTACTTC
many	.	TRBV7-3	TRBJ2-7	CASSLKGPPHEQYF	TGTGCCAGCAGCTTAAAGGGCCCTCCCCACGAGCAGTACTTC
many	.	TRBV7-3	TRBJ2-3	CASSADNTDTQYF	TGTGCCAGCAGCGCGGACAATACAGATACGCAGTATTTT
.	.	TRBV4-1	TRBJ1-1	CASSQFETANTEAFF	TGCGCCAGCAGCCAATTCGAGACAGCGAACACTGAAGCTTTCTTT
.	.	TRBV9	TRBJ2-2	CASSAPSPGELFF	TGTGCCAGCAGCGCCCCCTCGCCCGGGGAGCTGTTTTTT
many	TRBD1	TRBV12-3/TRBV12-4	TRBJ2-7	CASREGQGSSYEQYF	TGTGCCAGCAGGGAAGGACAGGGGAGCTCCTACGAGCAGTACTTC
many	.	TRBV12-3/TRBV12-4	TRBJ2-1	CASSLPDHYSSYNEQFF	TGTGCCAGCAGTTTACCGGACCACTACTCCTCCTACAATGAGCAGTTCTTC